This T cell receptor beta chain was captured in a study of T cell changes during pregnancy in multiple sclerosis. Assay: immunoSEQ multiplex PCR; the TCRdb copy retains only in-frame clones and omits some. Of about 73,000 clones listed, 85% to 95% are singletons. J was trimmed by 0 bases and V by 2 bases; bases with no gene match: 6. This CDR3 contains 16 residues. The V gene's germline CDR1 is MDHEN and CDR2 SYDVKM. V gene TRBV28 combines with J gene TRBJ2-5, with TRBD2 identical over 7 bases. The source of this sequence is a female donor in good health, enrolled as a control in a pregnancy study. Source: peripheral blood, taken in the third trimester of pregnancy. As DNA, the CDR3 is TGTGCCAGCAGTTTAAATAGGGAGGGGTACCAAGAGACCCAGTACTTC. This encodes CASSLNREGYQETQYF.